The TCR beta chain under discussion was sequenced for a study of identical twins. Study outcomes and limitations: Invariant T cells like MAIT and iNKT could partly confound the zero-insertion analyses. Twin-shared out-of-frame alpha sequences showed excess low generation probability. Abundant beta clonotypes from cord blood had fewer insertions, unlike memory repertoires, which showed none.

Per germline, CDR1 SGHRS and CDR2 YFSETQ. The length of the CDR3 is 14 residues. The germline V and J ends were trimmed by 4 bases and 8 bases, with 18 bases remaining between them. A template switching step contributed a universal primer site, while unique molecular identifiers were present in the cDNA. TCRdb reprocessed the 5' RACE reads with MiXCR, giving one entry per CDR3 protein. The sample shows 130,000 to 150,000 distinct CDR3 sequences, roughly 3.5% of them seen only once. There are many counts of this clonotype. Its antigen is not known. Material for sequencing was memory T cells sorted from blood. The clonotype originates from a man younger than 35 in good health. The rearrangement joins TRBV5-1 to TRBJ1-2; D remains unclear. The CDR3 spells CASSVEAAKLGYTF. CDR3 DNA sequence: TGCGCCAGCAGCGTGGAGGCAGCCAAATTAGGCTACACCTTC.